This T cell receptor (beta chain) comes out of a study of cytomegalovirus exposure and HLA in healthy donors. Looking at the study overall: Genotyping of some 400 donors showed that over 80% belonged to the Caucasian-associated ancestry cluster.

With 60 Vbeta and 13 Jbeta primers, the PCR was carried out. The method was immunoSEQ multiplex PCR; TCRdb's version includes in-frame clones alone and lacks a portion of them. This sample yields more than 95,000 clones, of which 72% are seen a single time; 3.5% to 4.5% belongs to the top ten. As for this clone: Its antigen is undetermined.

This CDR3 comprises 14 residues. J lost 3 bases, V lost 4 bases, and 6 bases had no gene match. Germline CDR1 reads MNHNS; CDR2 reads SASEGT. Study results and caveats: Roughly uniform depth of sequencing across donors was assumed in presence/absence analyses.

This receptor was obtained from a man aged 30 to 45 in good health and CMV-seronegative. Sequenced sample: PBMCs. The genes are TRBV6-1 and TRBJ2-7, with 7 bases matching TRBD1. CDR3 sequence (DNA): TGTGCCAGCAGTGCCCAAGGGACAGTCTACGAGCAGTACTTC. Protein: CASSAQGTVYEQYF.